Presented here are 22 T cell receptor beta chains from one specimen sequenced in a study of chemoradiotherapy in HPV16-positive cancers. The method was immunoSEQ multiplex PCR; TCRdb's version includes in-frame clones alone and lacks a portion of them. The repertoire holds 9,500 to 15,000 clones, with around 81% as singletons. Sampling was conducted from a patient who underwent chemoradiotherapy. The receptors shown here come from a human donor with HPV-associated anogenital cancer.

The CDR3 region has the DNA TGTGCCTGGAGAAGCGGCGGGAGCTATGGCTACACCTTC. Translation: CAWRSGGSYGYTF. This chain connects TRBV30 to TRBJ1-2, with D uncertain. CDR1 and CDR2 from the germline V gene are GTSNPN and SVGIG (reference sequence). The CDR3 contains 13 residues. The ends were cut back, 3 bases at V and 4 bases at J, with 12 bases in the middle.

The chain links TRBV11-2 to TRBJ2-3; 9 positions agree with TRBD2. CDR3 length: 16 amino acids. CDR1 is SGHAT, CDR2 FQNNGV, per germline. The junction had 7 bases not matched to a gene; V was cut back by 1 base and J by 5 bases. The CDR3 spells CASSLGGGVSGDTQYF. The DNA for the CDR3 is TGTGCCAGCAGCTTAGGCGGGGGGGTCTCAGGAGATACGCAGTATTTT.

The chain has TRBV12-5 and TRBJ1-1; D is perhaps TRBD1 (6 bases). Per the germline V gene, CDR1 is LGHNT and CDR2 is FRNRAP. The CDR3 totals 13 residues. Trimming pared 1 base from V and 4 bases from J, leaving 7 bases between. In DNA, the CDR3 is TGTGCTAGTGGTTTGGAACAGGGCACTGAAGCTTTCTTT. It translates to CASGLEQGTEAFF.

The chain links TRBV18 to TRBJ2-3; TRBD1 matches 7 bases. In germline, CDR1 is KGHSH, CDR2 LQKENI. CDR3 length: 16 residues. Trimming removed 5 bases from V and 2 bases from J; junction bases left unmatched: 10. In DNA form, the CDR3 reads TGTGCCAGCTCATTGACAGGGCCAGGAAACACAGATACGCAGTATTTT. Residues: CASSLTGPGNTDTQYF. The variable domain in full, with the rest retrieved from reference TRBV18 and TRBJ2-3, is NAGVMQNPRHLVRRRGQEARLRCSPMKGHSHVYWYRQLPEEGLKFMVYLQKENIIDESGMPKERFSAEFPKEGPSILRIQQVVRGDSAAYFCASSLTGPGNTDTQYFGPGTRLTVL.

This clone was observed once. This sequence joins TRBV11-3 and TRBJ2-1; D may match TRBD1 or TRBD2 (5 bases each). Trimming shortened V by 3 bases and J by 7 bases, and 13 bases separated the two germline ends. The length of the CDR3 is 14 residues. CDR1 and CDR2 (germline): SGHNT, YENEEA. CDR3 in DNA: TGTGCCAGCAGCTTCAGCCGACAGCGGAATGAGCAGTTCTTC. The encoded protein is CASSFSRQRNEQFF.

The chain employs TRBV28 and TRBJ2-7; 7 nucleotides agree with TRBD1. The CDR3 runs 14 residues. With V trimmed by 6 bases and J by 2 bases, 7 bases remained unmatched. CDR1 and CDR2 (germline): MDHEN, SYDVKM. The CDR3 loop reads CASRGDRAPYEQYF. The CDR3 DNA follows: TGTGCCAGCAGAGGCGACAGGGCGCCCTACGAGCAGTACTTC.

The chain recombines TRBV14 with TRBJ2-1, with TRBD2 matching 11 bases. The V and J ends lost 4 bases and 6 bases, in that order; junction bases with no gene match: 8. The CDR3 consists of 16 residues. The germline V gene has CDR1 SGHDN and CDR2 FVKESK. The CDR3 spells CASSRTGTSGINEQFF. Written as DNA, the CDR3 is TGTGCCAGCAGCCGAACCGGGACTAGCGGAATCAATGAGCAGTTCTTC.

This clone occurred once. The chain joins TRBV7-9 to TRBJ1-6; tentative D call: TRBD1 (6 bases). Trimming pared 7 bases from V and 7 bases from J, leaving 14 bases between. Germline V gene data show CDR1 as SEHNR and CDR2 as FQNEAQ (reference sequence). The CDR3 has 14 amino acids. CDR3 sequence: CASTLGHDNSPLHF. The CDR3 DNA reads TGTGCCAGCACCCTGGGACACGACAATTCACCCCTCCACTTT.

This chain joins TRBV11-3 and TRBJ2-1; no reliable D call. V lost 0 bases to trimming and J lost 2 bases, with 11 bases between them. Germline loops: CDR1 SGHNT, CDR2 YENEEA. This CDR3 region has 16 residues. The CDR3 coding sequence is TGTGCCAGCAGCTTAGAAGCGACTCAAGCCTACAATGAGCAGTTCTTC. Encoded protein: CASSLEATQAYNEQFF.

The chain uses TRBV19 and TRBJ1-1, with 7 bases that match TRBD1. The V gene's germline CDR1 is LNHDA and CDR2 SQIVND (reference sequence). V was clipped by 4 bases and J by 0 bases; unmatched bases: 11. The CDR3 totals 17 residues. CDR3 amino acids: CASSSATGEIMNTEAFF. The DNA for the CDR3 is TGTGCCAGTAGTAGCGCTACAGGGGAAATCATGAACACTGAAGCTTTCTTT.

The chain employs TRBV7-8 and TRBJ2-1; TRBD2 matches at 12 bases. V shed 3 bases, J shed 7 bases, and the junction held 16 bases outside the gene matches. Germline CDR1 reads SGHVS; CDR2 reads FQNEAQ. The CDR3 contains 19 residues. The CDR3 here is CASSFRSNPGLAGKNEQFF. The CDR3 coding sequence is TGTGCCAGCAGCTTCCGATCCAACCCCGGACTAGCGGGGAAGAATGAGCAGTTCTTC. Supplemented by reference TRBV7-8 and TRBJ2-1, the full variable domain reads GAGVSQSPRYKVAKRGQDVALRCDPISGHVSLFWYQQALGQGPEFLTYFQNEAQLDKSGLPSDRFFAERPEGSVSTLKIQRTQQEDSAVYLCASSFRSNPGLAGKNEQFFGPGTRLTVL.

The V and J genes are TRBV13 and TRBJ1-2; D is ambiguous. The V end was cut by 6 bases, the J end by 0 bases, with 11 bases between. The CDR3 consists of 14 residues. Germline CDR1 and CDR2: PRHDT and FYEKMQ (reference sequence). The CDR3 DNA sequence: TGTGCCAGCAGTTACGGGAGCGCTAACTATGGCTACACCTTC. This gives the protein CASSYGSANYGYTF. Drawing the rest from reference TRBV13 and TRBJ1-2, the complete variable domain is AAGVIQSPRHLIKEKRETATLKCYPIPRHDTVYWYQQGPGQDPQFLISFYEKMQSDKGSIPDRFSAQQFSDYHSELNMSSLELGDSALYFCASSYGSANYGYTFGSGTRLTVV.

This chain links TRBV30 with TRBJ2-1; 8 bases fit TRBD1. CDR1 and CDR2 from the germline V gene are GTSNPN and SVGIG (reference sequence). This CDR3 has 15 residues. The trim removed 0 bases at V and 7 bases at J, leaving 8 bases unmatched. CDR3 nucleotides: TGTGCCTGGAGTGTGGGCAGGGGGCTTGTTAATGAGCAGTTCTTC. Its protein is CAWSVGRGLVNEQFF.

The V and J genes are TRBV7-9 and TRBJ2-5, with 8 bases that match TRBD2. The V gene's germline CDR1 is SEHNR and CDR2 FQNEAQ (reference sequence). This CDR3 spans 17 amino acids. The trim removed 5 bases at V and 0 bases at J, leaving 11 bases unmatched. CDR3 sequence reads: CASSPGLAGIYQETQYF. As DNA, the CDR3 is TGTGCCAGCAGCCCCGGGTTAGCGGGGATATACCAAGAGACCCAGTACTTC.

The chain has TRBV9 and TRBJ2-5, with 7 nucleotides matching TRBD2. Germline CDR1 is SGDLS and CDR2 is YYNGEE. The CDR3 has 16 amino acids. With V trimmed by 0 bases and J by 4 bases, 9 bases remained unmatched. This CDR3 reads CASSVGSGGGRETQYF. CDR3 DNA: TGTGCCAGCAGCGTAGGGTCTGGCGGGGGAAGAGAGACCCAGTACTTC.

This chain links TRBV11-2 with TRBJ2-3; 7 bases line up with TRBD2. Looked up from germline, CDR1 is SGHAT and CDR2 is FQNNGV. There are 17 residues in the CDR3. J was trimmed by 2 bases and V by 5 bases; bases with no gene match: 13. The CDR3 loop reads CASSLDGLAGVTDTQYF. The CDR3 DNA reads as TGTGCCAGCAGCCTCGACGGGTTGGCGGGGGTCACAGATACGCAGTATTTT.

J is TRBJ1-1 and V is TRBV9; no clear D gene. The CDR3 runs to 13 residues. Between the trimmed V and J ends, which lost 0 bases and 3 bases, there was a span of 6 bases. Germline CDR1 SGDLS, CDR2 YYNGEE. CDR3 loop: CASSVAPDTEAFF. The DNA for the CDR3 is TGTGCCAGCAGCGTAGCACCAGACACTGAAGCTTTCTTT.

This clone was seen a single time. This chain joins TRBV5-1 and TRBJ1-3, with no clear D. The CDR3 loop spans 14 amino acids. V was pared by 0 bases and J by 2 bases, with 6 bases between. Germline V lookup: CDR1 SGHRS, CDR2 YFSETQ. CDR3 in DNA: TGCGCCAGCAGCTTGGAGGTCGCTGGAAACACCATATATTTT. Translation: CASSLEVAGNTIYF. The full variable domain, its missing parts supplied by reference TRBV5-1 and TRBJ1-3, is KAGVTQTPRYLIKTRGQQVTLSCSPISGHRSVSWYQQTPGQGLQFLFEYFSETQRNKGNFPGRFSGRQFSNSRSEMNVSTLELGDSALYLCASSLEVAGNTIYFGEGSWLTVV.

The V and J genes are TRBV30 and TRBJ2-7, with 10 bases lining up with TRBD2. The V gene end was trimmed by 4 bases and the J gene end by 2 bases; junction bases not matched to a gene: 8. This CDR3 has 15 residues. The germline V gene has CDR1 GTSNPN and CDR2 SVGIG (reference sequence). The CDR3 DNA follows: TGTGCCTGGATACAGCGGGGGGGATTGCCCTACGAGCAGTACTTC. Amino acid sequence: CAWIQRGGLPYEQYF.

The V and J genes are TRBV27 and TRBJ1-6, with 7 bases identical to TRBD1. From germline, CDR1 is MNHEY and CDR2 SMNVEV (reference sequence). Trimming cost V 6 bases and J 4 bases; bases outside gene matches: 12. This CDR3 is built from 17 residues. CDR3 protein: CASSPLPQQGYNSPLHF. The CDR3 DNA follows: TGTGCCAGCAGCCCCCTTCCCCAACAGGGGTATAATTCACCCCTCCACTTT.

The chain uses TRBV7-8 and TRBJ2-5; a possible D gene is TRBD2 (6 bases). Germline CDR1 SGHVS, CDR2 FQNEAQ. The CDR3 runs 16 residues. Trimming took 1 base from V and 1 from J, leaving 13 bases between them. The CDR3 nucleotides are TGTGCCAGCAGCTTAGTTGAGCGGGTCCTCCAAGAGACCCAGTACTTC. This codes for CASSLVERVLQETQYF.

The rearrangement links TRBV7-6 to TRBJ2-5, with D hard to call. This CDR3 is built from 12 residues. V was clipped by 5 bases and J by 5 bases, with 9 bases between them. Germline V lookup: CDR1 SGHVS, CDR2 FNYEAQ. The CDR3 nucleotides are TGTGCCAGCAGCCGTCACCGGGAGACCCAGTACTTC. Translated: CASSRHRETQYF.